The 5 T cell receptor beta chains reported below all come from one sample, sequenced in a study. TCRdb itself ran the 5' RACE reads through MiXCR, one entry per CDR3 protein. The data contain about 9,000 distinct CDR3 sequences, around a third of them singletons. The sorted Tregs were CD4+CD25+CD127-/low cells. Sequencing used Tregs sorted from blood. These receptors were taken from a female donor with breast cancer.

The chain links TRBV10-3 to TRBJ1-1, with unresolved D. V was clipped by 5 bases and J by 5 bases, with 9 bases between them. Germline V gene data show CDR1 as ENHRY and CDR2 as SYGVKD. CDR3 length: 12 amino acids. The CDR3 nucleotides read TGTGCCATCAGTTCAATGGGAACTGAAGCTTTCTTT. It encodes CAISSMGTEAFF.

This clonotype showed up just a few times. The CDR3 spells CASSYVPRDFKRETQYF. As DNA, the CDR3 is TGTGCCAGCTCATACGTCCCCCGAGACTTTAAAAGGGAGACCCAGTACTTC. The chain recombines TRBV18 with TRBJ2-5; D ambiguous. The germline V gene has CDR1 KGHSH and CDR2 LQKENI. This CDR3 comprises 17 residues. V shed 5 bases and J shed 5 bases, with 24 bases lying between them.

This clonotype came up a few times. V and J are TRBV15 and TRBJ2-5; 7 nucleotides align to TRBD2. CDR1 and CDR2 from the germline V gene are LNHNV and YYDKDF (reference sequence). The trim removed 0 bases at V and 4 bases at J, leaving 5 bases unmatched. CDR3 size: 15 residues. For the CDR3, the DNA is TGTGCCACCAGCAGAGATTTTGCTAGCGGAGAGACCCAGTACTTC. It specifies CATSRDFASGETQYF.

The chain links TRBV4-2 to TRBJ2-1; D is perhaps TRBD2 (6 bases). CDR3 length: 12 residues. V gave up 4 bases and J gave up 7 bases, with 8 bases separating them. Germline loops: CDR1 LGHNA, CDR2 YNFKEQ. The CDR3 is CASSPGGNEQFF. The CDR3 DNA follows: TGTGCCAGCAGCCCCGGAGGGAATGAGCAGTTCTTC.

This clonotype appeared once. The rearrangement uses TRBV12-3 or TRBV12-4 and TRBJ2-3; the D is unclear. The CDR3 length is 15 residues. Trimming shortened V by 8 bases and J by 2 bases, and 17 bases separated the two germline ends. CDR3 sequence (DNA): TGTGCCAGCCTCAGGACCGGGTGGAACACAGATACGCAGTATTTT. It translates to CASLRTGWNTDTQYF.